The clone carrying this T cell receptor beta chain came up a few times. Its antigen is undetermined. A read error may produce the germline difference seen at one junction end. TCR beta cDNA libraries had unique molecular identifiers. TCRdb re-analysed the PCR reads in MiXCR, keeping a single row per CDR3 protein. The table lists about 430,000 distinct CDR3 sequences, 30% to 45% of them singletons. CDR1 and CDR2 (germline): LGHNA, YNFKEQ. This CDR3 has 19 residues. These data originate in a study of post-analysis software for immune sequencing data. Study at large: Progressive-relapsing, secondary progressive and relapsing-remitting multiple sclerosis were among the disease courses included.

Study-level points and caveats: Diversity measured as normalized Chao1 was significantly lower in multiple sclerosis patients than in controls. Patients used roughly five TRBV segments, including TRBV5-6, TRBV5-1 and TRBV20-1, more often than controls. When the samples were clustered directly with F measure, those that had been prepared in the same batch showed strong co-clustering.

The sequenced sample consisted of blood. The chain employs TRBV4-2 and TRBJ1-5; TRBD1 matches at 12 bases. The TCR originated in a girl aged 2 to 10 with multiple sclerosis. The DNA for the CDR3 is TGTGCTAGCAGCCAAGACCGTGGGACAGGGGGCCATAGCAATCAGCCCCAGCATTTT. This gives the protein CASSQDRGTGGHSNQPQHF.